This T cell receptor (beta chain) is drawn from a study of blood T cell repertoires in COVID-19. For the study at large: PBMCs, B-cell-depleted T cells, or T cells provided the cDNA or gDNA that made up the material.

The table came from immunoSEQ multiplex PCR; TCRdb's copy has only in-frame clones and leaves some out. The sample holds some 180,000 clones, roughly 89% seen once. Participant-reported clinical history was the basis for cohort assignment. Exposed enrollees had met someone with a PCR-confirmed or clinician-diagnosed COVID-19 case at some point within the 2 weeks before study entry. The CDR3 spans 15 residues. In germline, CDR1 is LGHNA, CDR2 YNFKEQ. Trimming took 1 base from V and 4 from J, leaving 13 bases between them. The clonotype comes from a woman aged 25 to 39 who had been exposed to COVID-19. The chain couples TRBV4-2 to TRBJ1-2; no definite D call. The sequenced sample was PBMCs or T cells enriched from blood (not recorded which). The CDR3 DNA follows: TGTGCCAGCAGCCAAGCTTTCCTCCCCTCCTATGGCTACACCTTC. Translation: CASSQAFLPSYGYTF.